This TCR beta chain was documented in a study of T cell responses to AZD1222 COVID-19 vaccine. The data were produced by immunoSEQ multiplex PCR, yet TCRdb's version contains in-frame clones alone and is incomplete. The data show approximately 150,000 clones, with roughly 92% seen just once and 9% to 9.5% held by the top ten. Germline-derived CDR1 and CDR2 are SNHLY and FYNNEI. The CDR3 runs to 12 residues. With 5 bases removed from V and 1 base from J, the gap between germline ends came to 5 bases. J is TRBJ1-1 and V is TRBV2; D unclear. The source material was peripheral blood, sampled 28 days after the second AZD1222 dose. The sequence was obtained from an adult who received the AZD1222 COVID-19 vaccine. The CDR3 region has the DNA TGTGCCAGCAGTTCAAGGAACACTGAAGCTTTCTTT. Translation: CASSSRNTEAFF.